A selection of T cell receptor beta chains follows, all from one sample in a study of T-cell memory formation after mild COVID-19. One entry per CDR3 protein results from TCRdb running MiXCR on the 5' RACE reads. The data show about 16,000 distinct CDR3 sequences, with approximately 23% seen just once and 55% to 70% held by the top ten. What was sequenced was PBMCs or a T cell subset sorted from them (not recorded which). These receptor sequences come from a man aged 18 to 30 who had mild COVID-19 (a few samples of this study predate the infection). Cell type and time point are not known. Both conserved end residues are part of each CDR3. The D gene is left open where the match is weak. Size tells how often a clone was seen (once, few, many) or the class of an expanded clone, and some rows leave it out.

v_call,d_call,clone_size,cdr3_length,j_call,cdr3_nt,cdr3_aa
TRBV2,.,.,14,TRBJ2-7,TGTGCCAGCAGTGACTACAGGGCTGACTACGAGCAGTACTTC,CASSDYRADYEQYF
TRBV7-9,TRBD1,.,16,TRBJ2-2,TGTGCCAGCAGCTTAGCTGACAGGGGGCTGTCCGGGGAGCTGTTTTTT,CASSLADRGLSGELFF
TRBV7-6,.,.,13,TRBJ2-5,TGTGCCAGCAGCTTAAATAGGGGCGAGACCCAGTACTTC,CASSLNRGETQYF
TRBV11-2,TRBD1,many,17,TRBJ2-1,TGTGCCAGCAGCTCGTATTTCGGGACAGCGTCCTACAATGAGCAGTTCTTC,CASSSYFGTASYNEQFF
TRBV5-1,.,many,15,TRBJ1-2,TGCGCCAGCAGCTCCGATTGGGGGGATCGTTATGGCTACACCTTC,CASSSDWGDRYGYTF
TRBV25-1,.,.,11,TRBJ2-7,TGTGCCAGCAGTGAAGGGTACGAGCAGTACTTC,CASSEGYEQYF
TRBV7-9,.,many,16,TRBJ2-2,TGTGCCAGCAGCTTCCTAGAGGGAGCAAAGACCGGGGAGCTGTTTTTT,CASSFLEGAKTGELFF
TRBV9,.,.,14,TRBJ2-7,TGTGCCAGCAGCGTAGGCGCGACTCCTAGCGAGCAGTACTTC,CASSVGATPSEQYF
TRBV4-1,.,many,12,TRBJ2-2,TGCGCCAGCAGCCGGAACACCGGGGAGCTGTTTTTT,CASSRNTGELFF
TRBV12-3/TRBV12-4,.,few,14,TRBJ1-5,TGTGCCAGCAGTCCCACGTCCCAGGGGCAGCCCCAGCATTTT,CASSPTSQGQPQHF
TRBV7-6,.,.,15,TRBJ2-7,TGTGCCAGCAGCTCCACGGGGGGCCTGGCCTACGAGCAGTACTTC,CASSSTGGLAYEQYF
TRBV7-9,.,few,14,TRBJ1-3,TGTGCCAGCAGCGGACAGTCCGTAGGAAACACCATATATTTT,CASSGQSVGNTIYF
TRBV5-1,.,many,14,TRBJ1-2,TGCGCCAGCAGCGCGGTGGACACCTCCTATGGCTACACCTTC,CASSAVDTSYGYTF
TRBV12-3/TRBV12-4,TRBD1,few,13,TRBJ2-7,TGTGCCAGCAAGAGGACAGGGTCCTACGAGCAGTACTTC,CASKRTGSYEQYF
TRBV5-1,.,many,15,TRBJ2-5,TGCGCCAGCAGCTCCCCTCTGAGTAGGGTAAAGACCCAGTACTTC,CASSSPLSRVKTQYF
TRBV15,.,.,14,TRBJ2-7,TGTGCCACCCTCAGCGGATCCGACCCCCACGAGCAGTACTTC,CATLSGSDPHEQYF
TRBV12-3/TRBV12-4,.,many,20,TRBJ2-2,TGTGCCAGCAGTTCTGGGGGGCAGGGGGACCTCCTTGTTTGGACCGGGGAGCTGTTTTTT,CASSSGGQGDLLVWTGELFF
TRBV10-3,.,many,14,TRBJ2-5,TGTGCCATCAGTGAGAGCGGTAGAAGGGAGACCCAGTACTTC,CAISESGRRETQYF
TRBV7-9,TRBD1,.,14,TRBJ2-7,TGTGCCAGCAGCTTAGAACAGGGGGCCTACGAGCAGTACTTC,CASSLEQGAYEQYF